Below, one T cell receptor (beta chain) is given with its context. The antigen is undetermined. The record originates from a study of cytomegalovirus exposure and HLA in healthy donors. Study as a whole: About 83 million unique TCRs from HLA-typed donors made up an early data release. Regarding the study as a whole: Most subjects had HLA-A and HLA-B alleles reportedly predicted accurately by TCR beta sequences.

The PCR ran on 60 Vbeta and 13 Jbeta primers. This table comes from immunoSEQ multiplex PCR, and its TCRdb copy is limited to in-frame clones, with some not included. The sample yields some 150,000 clones, roughly 80% seen once. The CDR3 extends over 16 amino acids. Germline CDR1 is MDHEN and CDR2 is SYDVKM. With 5 bases clipped from V and 2 bases from J, the junction kept 7 bases outside the gene matches. What was sequenced was PBMCs. This chain links TRBV28 with TRBJ2-1; 9 nucleotides match TRBD2. The clonotype originates from a male donor in good health and CMV-seronegative. CDR3 coding DNA: TGTGCCAGCAGTCCTCTAGCGGGGACCGCCTACAATGAGCAGTTCTTC. This codes for CASSPLAGTAYNEQFF.